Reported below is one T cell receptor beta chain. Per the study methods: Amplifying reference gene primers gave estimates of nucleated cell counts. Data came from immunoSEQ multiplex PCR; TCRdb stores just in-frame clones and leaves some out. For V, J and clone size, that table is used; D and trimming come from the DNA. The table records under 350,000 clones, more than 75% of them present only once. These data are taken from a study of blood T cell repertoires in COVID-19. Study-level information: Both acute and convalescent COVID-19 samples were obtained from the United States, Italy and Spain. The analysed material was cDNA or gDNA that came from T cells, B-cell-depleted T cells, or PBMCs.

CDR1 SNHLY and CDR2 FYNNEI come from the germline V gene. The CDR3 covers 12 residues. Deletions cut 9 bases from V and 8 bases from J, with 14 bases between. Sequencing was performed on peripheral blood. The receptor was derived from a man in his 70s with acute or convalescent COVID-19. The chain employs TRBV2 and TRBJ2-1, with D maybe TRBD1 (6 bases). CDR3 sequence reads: CARGAGADEQFF. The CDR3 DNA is TGTGCCAGAGGGGCAGGGGCCGATGAGCAGTTCTTC.